This T cell receptor beta chain was found in a study of early T cells in non-severe SARS-CoV-2 infection. TCRdb reprocessed the 5' RACE reads via MiXCR and lists one record per CDR3 protein. Among 100,000 to 150,000 distinct CDR3 sequences, just under 15% were seen once, and the ten largest hold about a fifth. Trimming removed 4 bases from V and 3 bases from J, with 16 bases in between. From germline, CDR1 is LGHDT and CDR2 YNNKEL (reference sequence). The CDR3 runs to 15 residues. The chain uses TRBV3-1 and TRBJ2-7; D perhaps matches TRBD1 (6 bases). The sequence was obtained from an adult who was a healthcare worker with PCR-confirmed SARS-CoV-2 infection or an uninfected control (not recorded which). Sequenced sample: whole blood. The CDR3 DNA sequence: TGTGCCAGCAGCCCTGCCGGGGACAATATCTACGAGCAGTACTTC. Its protein is CASSPAGDNIYEQYF.